These T cell receptor beta chains were read from a single sample in a study of CD8 T cells in Susac syndrome. TCRdb reanalysed the immunoSEQ multiplex PCR reads using MiXCR and keeps one entry per CDR3 protein. Of some 150,000 distinct CDR3 sequences in the sample, approximately 95% were seen once. Specimen: CD4+ T cells from PBMCs. The receptors come from a human donor with Susac syndrome. CDR3s include the opening cysteine and the closing phenylalanine or tryptophan. A D gene is named only where the DNA matches it firmly. Clone size appears in some rows only: once, few, many, or a class for an expanded clone.

v_call	j_call	d_call	clone_size	cdr3_aa	cdr3_nt
TRBV15	TRBJ2-7	-	-	CATSRDRGRRLLSDEQYF	TGTGCCACCAGCAGAGATAGGGGGAGGCGCCTCCTGTCCGACGAGCAGTACTTC
TRBV20-1	TRBJ1-6	-	-	CSARRAGSSYNSPLHF	TGCAGTGCTAGGAGGGCGGGGAGCTCCTATAATTCACCCCTCCACTTT
TRBV29-1	TRBJ1-2	-	-	CSVLSGPQGGYTF	TGCAGCGTTCTTAGCGGGCCTCAGGGAGGCTACACCTTC
TRBV29-1	TRBJ1-1	TRBD1	-	CSVSDRLDTEAFF	TGCAGCGTCTCGGACAGGTTGGACACTGAAGCTTTCTTT
TRBV15	TRBJ1-6	-	-	CATSSPAFSPLHF	TGTGCCACCAGCAGCCCAGCCTTTTCACCCCTCCACTTT
TRBV30	TRBJ1-1	-	-	CAWSVRRYGVWGTEAFF	TGTGCCTGGAGTGTACGCCGTTATGGTGTCTGGGGCACTGAAGCTTTCTTT
TRBV5-4	TRBJ2-1	-	-	CASSLGAGFDNEQFF	TGTGCCAGCAGCTTGGGGGCAGGTTTTGACAATGAGCAGTTCTTC
TRBV19	TRBJ2-7	TRBD2	-	CASSSRGESSYEQYF	TGTGCCAGTAGTTCGCGGGGGGAAAGCTCCTACGAGCAGTACTTC
TRBV20-1	TRBJ2-1	TRBD1	-	CSAARTGPNEQFF	TGCAGTGCTGCCCGGACAGGGCCAAATGAGCAGTTCTTC
TRBV29-1	TRBJ2-4	TRBD2	-	CSVRGEGNIQYF	TGCAGCGTTCGGGGGGAGGGAAACATTCAGTACTTC
TRBV7-8	TRBJ2-6	TRBD2	once	CASSPGLAIFLSGANVLTF	TGTGCCAGCAGCCCGGGACTAGCGATCTTCCTCTCTGGGGCCAACGTCCTGACTTTC
TRBV5-4	TRBJ2-5	-	-	CASSFPGSQETQYF	TGTGCCAGCAGCTTCCCCGGGTCTCAAGAGACCCAGTACTTC
TRBV5-6	TRBJ2-1	TRBD2	-	CASSLGLAGVDSNEQFF	TGTGCCAGCAGCTTGGGACTAGCGGGGGTCGATTCCAATGAGCAGTTCTTC
TRBV7-9	TRBJ2-1	TRBD2	-	CASSPGLAGEKVNEQFF	TGTGCCAGCAGCCCCGGACTAGCGGGGGAGAAAGTAAATGAGCAGTTCTTC
TRBV4-2	TRBJ2-7	-	-	CASSQDLGTSYEQYF	TGTGCCAGCAGCCAAGATCTTGGTACATCTTACGAGCAGTACTTC
TRBV20-1	TRBJ2-2	TRBD1	-	CSAPGQGFGELFF	TGCAGTGCACCCGGACAGGGGTTCGGGGAGCTGTTTTTT
TRBV2	TRBJ2-5	-	once	CAGRAISETQYF	TGTGCCGGCAGGGCAATCTCGGAGACCCAGTACTTC
TRBV29-1	TRBJ1-1	-	-	CSVVGTEAFF	TGCAGCGTTGTCGGGACTGAAGCTTTCTTT
TRBV20-1	TRBJ1-2	TRBD1	-	CSARVQTGGNYGYTF	TGCAGTGCTAGAGTCCAGACAGGGGGTAACTATGGCTACACCTTC
TRBV9	TRBJ2-5	-	-	CASSVEWTAQETQYF	TGTGCCAGCAGCGTAGAGTGGACAGCTCAAGAGACCCAGTACTTC
TRBV25-1	TRBJ1-2	-	-	CASSENYGYTF	TGTGCCAGCAGTGAAAACTATGGCTACACCTTC
TRBV14	TRBJ1-3	TRBD1	-	CASSDGTGVTIYF	TGTGCCAGCAGCGACGGGACAGGGGTAACCATATATTTT
TRBV12-3/TRBV12-4	TRBJ2-7	TRBD1	-	CASSSFRADRNPYEQYF	TGTGCCAGCAGTTCATTTAGAGCGGACAGGAATCCCTACGAGCAGTACTTC
TRBV5-1	TRBJ1-2	-	-	CASSLVPGVNYGYTF	TGCGCCAGCAGCTTGGTACCGGGAGTCAACTATGGCTACACCTTC
TRBV7-2	TRBJ2-1	-	-	CASSRINNEQFF	TGTGCCAGCAGCAGAATAAACAATGAGCAGTTCTTC
TRBV12-3/TRBV12-4	TRBJ2-7	-	-	CASSQDSHEQYF	TGTGCCAGCAGTCAGGACAGTCACGAGCAGTACTTC
TRBV7-2	TRBJ2-3	TRBD2	-	CASSWGLAGGSDTQYF	TGTGCCAGCAGTTGGGGACTAGCGGGGGGATCGGATACGCAGTATTTT
TRBV5-1	TRBJ1-5	-	-	CASSLAGSGSPQHF	TGCGCCAGCAGCTTGGCCGGGAGCGGCTCGCCCCAGCATTTT
TRBV3-1	TRBJ1-5	-	-	CASSQHGNNQPQHF	TGTGCCAGCAGCCAACACGGTAACAATCAGCCCCAGCATTTT
TRBV12-3/TRBV12-4	TRBJ1-1	-	-	CASKPGGLQAFF	TGTGCCAGCAAACCCGGCGGACTTCAAGCTTTCTTT
TRBV2	TRBJ2-4	-	-	CASRAGYEAKNIQYF	TGTGCCAGCAGGGCAGGGTACGAGGCCAAAAACATTCAGTACTTC
TRBV20-1	TRBJ2-3	TRBD2	once	CSARSGGGVSDTQYF	TGCAGTGCTAGGTCCGGCGGGGGGGTCTCGGATACGCAGTATTTT
TRBV24-1	TRBJ2-5	TRBD1	-	CATSPGQPQETQYF	TGTGCCACCAGCCCGGGACAGCCCCAAGAGACCCAGTACTTC
TRBV14	TRBJ1-4	TRBD1	-	CASSQDHAQGEQSEKLFF	TGTGCCAGCAGCCAAGATCACGCACAGGGGGAACAAAGTGAAAAACTGTTTTTT
TRBV12-5	TRBJ2-5	-	-	CASGLDGRQETQYF	TGTGCTAGTGGTTTGGACGGACGACAAGAGACCCAGTACTTC
TRBV14	TRBJ2-5	-	-	CASSQISRETQYF	TGTGCCAGCAGCCAGATTAGCAGGGAGACCCAGTACTTC
TRBV2	TRBJ1-2	-	-	CASSEAGYGYTF	TGTGCCAGCAGTGAAGCGGGTTATGGCTACACCTTC